Described below is a single T cell receptor (beta chain) sequence and its context. What it binds is not known. CDR1 and CDR2 from the germline V gene are MNHEY and SVGAGI. The length of the CDR3 is 15 residues. The ends were cut back, 6 bases at V and 0 bases at J, with 14 bases in the middle. Using immunoSEQ multiplex PCR, the repertoire was profiled, and TCRdb retains in-frame clones only, with some absent. The repertoire holds 95,000 to 100,000 clones, with 85% to 90% as singletons. Every patient was affected by relapse after autologous stem cell transplantation, while exposure to brentuximab vedotin was not uniform. The sample comes from a study of PD-1 blockade in classical Hodgkin lymphoma. Study observations and caveats: Diversity similar to that of newly diagnosed patients was seen at baseline in complete responders.

The TCR comes from a human donor with classical Hodgkin lymphoma. Here the sequenced sample was peripheral blood mononuclear cells (PBMCs), taken before the second cycle of nivolumab. The rearrangement uses TRBV6-5 and TRBJ1-1; a possible D gene is TRBD1 (6 bases). The CDR3 loop is CASSHRDIMNTEAFF. CDR3 sequence (DNA): TGTGCCAGCAGCCACCGGGACATCATGAACACTGAAGCTTTCTTT.